The T cell receptor beta chain under discussion was sequenced for a study of blood T cell repertoires in COVID-19. The overall study: Whether acute or convalescent, the COVID-19 samples came from the United States, Italy and Spain. The cDNA or gDNA used as material had been derived from T cells, B-cell-depleted T cells, or PBMCs.

With 4 bases removed from V and 1 base from J, the gap between germline ends came to 11 bases. Germline V gene lookup returns CDR1 SGDLS and CDR2 YYNGEE. The CDR3 runs to 14 residues. Enrolled during active infection, Seattle patients were then followed longitudinally. Source study methods: Estimation of nucleated cell counts relied on the amplification of reference gene primers. Sequencing was performed with immunoSEQ multiplex PCR; in TCRdb, only in-frame clones are kept and a portion is missing. V, J and clone size derive from that table, while D and trimming were established from the DNA sequence. This repertoire shows 100,000 to 150,000 clones, around 80% found once; its top ten account for roughly 15%.

The TCR comes from a man younger than 40 with COVID-19, enrolled during active disease. The chain is built from TRBV9 and TRBJ1-1, with D possibly matching TRBD1 (5 bases). The source material was peripheral blood. CDR3 region: CASSRPGGNTEAFF. CDR3 sequence (DNA): TGTGCCAGCAGCCGTCCCGGGGGGAACACTGAAGCTTTCTTT.